This paragraph covers one TCR beta chain sequence. This record comes from a study of cytotoxic CD8 clonotypes in ibrutinib-treated CLL. Overall study context: For this cohort, patients were about a dozen relapsed/refractory and 15 treatment-naive, while 17 were IGHV unmutated. Responses: about 25 partial, 2 complete; after median roughly 63 months, roughly 14 stayed remitted, approximately twelve progressed. Response specimens were obtained following a median treatment duration of roughly 12 months, with a range of 6 to 36.

The repertoire was sequenced with immunoSEQ multiplex PCR; TCRdb's copy has only in-frame clones and lacks some. The data hold tens of thousands of clones, with about nine tenths observed a single time. The CDR3 sequence is 17 residues long. Germline-derived CDR1 and CDR2 are MDHEN and SYDVKM. V was clipped by 6 bases and J by 4 bases; unmatched bases: 12. The genes are TRBV28 and TRBJ1-5; TRBD1 agrees at 10 bases. This TCR derives from a human donor with chronic lymphocytic leukemia. The sequencing used PBMCs, collected after 12 months of ibrutinib treatment. The CDR3 here is CASSVSRDRGLNQPQHF. The CDR3 region has the DNA TGTGCCAGCAGCGTTTCCCGGGACAGGGGCCTGAATCAGCCCCAGCATTTT.